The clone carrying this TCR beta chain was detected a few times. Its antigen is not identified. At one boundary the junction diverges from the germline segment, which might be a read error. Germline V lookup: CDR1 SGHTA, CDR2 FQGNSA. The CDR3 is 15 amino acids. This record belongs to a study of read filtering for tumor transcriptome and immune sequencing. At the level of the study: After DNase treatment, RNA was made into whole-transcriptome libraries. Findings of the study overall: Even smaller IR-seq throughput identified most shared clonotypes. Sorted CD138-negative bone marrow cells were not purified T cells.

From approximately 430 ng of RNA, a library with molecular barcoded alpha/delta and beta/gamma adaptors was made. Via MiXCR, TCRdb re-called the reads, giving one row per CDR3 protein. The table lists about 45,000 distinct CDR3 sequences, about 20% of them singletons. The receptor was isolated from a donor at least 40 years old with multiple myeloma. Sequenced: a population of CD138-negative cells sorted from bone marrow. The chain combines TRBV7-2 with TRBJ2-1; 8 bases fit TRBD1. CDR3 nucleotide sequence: TGTGCCAGCAGTTTAGACAGGGGCACATACGATGAGCAGTTCTTC. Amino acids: CASSLDRGTYDEQFF.